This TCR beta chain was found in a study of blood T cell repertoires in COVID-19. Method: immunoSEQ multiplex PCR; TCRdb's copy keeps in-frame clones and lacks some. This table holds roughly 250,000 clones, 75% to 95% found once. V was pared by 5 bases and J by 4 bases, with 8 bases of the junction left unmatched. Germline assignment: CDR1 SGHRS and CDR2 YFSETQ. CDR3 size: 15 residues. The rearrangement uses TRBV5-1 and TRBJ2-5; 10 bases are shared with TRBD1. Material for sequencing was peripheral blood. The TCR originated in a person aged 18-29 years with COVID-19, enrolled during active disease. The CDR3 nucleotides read TGCGCCAGCAGTTTGACAGGGGGCAGGGGAGAGACCCAGTACTTC. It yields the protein CASSLTGGRGETQYF.